The 5 T cell receptor beta chains below come from one sample, sequenced in a study of cytomegalovirus exposure and HLA in healthy donors. The study ran its PCR with 60 Vbeta and 13 Jbeta primers. The assay was immunoSEQ multiplex PCR, and TCRdb's table has in-frame clones only and misses some. The sample contains about 130,000 clones, around three quarters of which appear only once. The sequencing input was PBMCs. These receptors came from a man aged 25-45 years in good health and CMV-seronegative.

The chain combines TRBV11-2 with TRBJ2-7; D call uncertain. Trimming left V 0 bases short and J 4 bases short, with 4 bases between. The germline V gene has CDR1 SGHAT and CDR2 FQNNGV. CDR3 length: 12 amino acids. The CDR3 loop reads CASSLDQYEQYF. The CDR3 DNA reads as TGTGCCAGCAGCTTAGATCAGTACGAGCAGTACTTC. Full variable domain (rest looked up from reference TRBV11-2 and TRBJ2-7): EAGVAQSPRYKIIEKRQSVAFWCNPISGHATLYWYQQILGQGPKLLIQFQNNGVVDDSQLPKDRFSAERLKGVDSTLKIQPAKLEDSAVYLCASSLDQYEQYFGPGTRLTVT.

V gene TRBV28 combines with J gene TRBJ1-4; no definite D call. The CDR3 length is 14 residues. V was shortened by 0 bases and J by 3 bases, with 5 bases between the two germline ends. Germline assignment: CDR1 MDHEN and CDR2 SYDVKM. The CDR3 nucleotides read TGTGCCAGCAGTTTATGGAGGGCTAATGAAAAACTGTTTTTT. This encodes CASSLWRANEKLFF.

This clone is a singleton in its sample. The chain carries TRBV29-1 and TRBJ2-3; 10 bases fit TRBD2. V dropped 5 bases and J dropped 2; count of bases not matched to a gene: 4. Germline V CDR1 and CDR2: SQVTM, ANQGSEA. The length of the CDR3 is 14 residues. The CDR3: CSVSSGGYTDTQYF. Written as DNA, the CDR3 is TGCAGCGTTTCTAGCGGGGGCTACACAGATACGCAGTATTTT.

The rearrangement links TRBV9 to TRBJ1-2, with D possibly matching TRBD1 (5 bases). The CDR3 extends over 11 amino acids. Germline V gene sequence: CDR1 SGDLS, CDR2 YYNGEE. Trimming left V 3 bases short and J 5 bases short, with 5 bases between. Written as DNA, the CDR3 is TGTGCCAGCAGCGAGGGGTATGGCTACACCTTC. It codes for CASSEGYGYTF.

The chain is built from TRBV6-1 and TRBJ1-5; D might be TRBD1 (5 bases). The V end lost 10 bases, the J end lost 5 bases, and 21 bases lay between the germline ends. In germline, CDR1 is MNHNS, CDR2 SASEGT. The CDR3 has 15 residues. The chain's CDR3 is CATPFLGLGDQPQHF. The CDR3 DNA follows: TGTGCCACCCCCTTCTTAGGCCTAGGGGATCAGCCCCAGCATTTT.